This T cell receptor beta chain is from a study of OX40 agonist ivuxolimab in advanced cancers. Only one count was recorded for this clone. Only in-frame clones appear in the TCRdb table, and some are missing; sequencing was by immunoSEQ multiplex PCR. The sample records around 68,000 clones, under 95% being singletons. Trimming shortened V by 0 bases and J by 8 bases, and 19 bases separated the two germline ends. The CDR3 has 16 amino acids. Germline assignment: CDR1 LGHNA and CDR2 YNFKEQ. The rearrangement uses TRBV4-2 and TRBJ1-2; a possible D gene is TRBD1 (6 bases). The sequencing used CD4+ or CD8+ T cells sorted from blood, collected in a trial of the OX40 agonist ivuxolimab. This TCR was recovered from an adult with an advanced solid tumor such as melanoma, head and neck, liver or kidney cancer. CDR3 DNA: TGTGCCAGCAGCCAAGAAGGTACCACAGGGCTCATCGGCTACACCTTC. As protein: CASSQEGTTGLIGYTF.